This T cell receptor (beta chain) was recovered during a study of T cell responses to AZD1222 COVID-19 vaccine. Findings and limits, study-wide: When two AZD1222 doses had been given, Spike-specific TCR breadth and depth rose. There were mostly white British donors and more females than males, and clonal diversity was possibly underestimated.

As regards this clone: What it recognizes is unknown.

Sequencing used immunoSEQ multiplex PCR; TCRdb keeps in-frame clones, though not all of them. The sample includes about 76,000 clones, 60% to 85% seen only once; the top ten take 25% to 30%. Deletions cut 3 bases from V and 9 bases from J, with 14 bases between. Looked up from germline, CDR1 is MDHEN and CDR2 is SYDVKM. The CDR3 runs 13 residues. The rearrangement links TRBV28 to TRBJ1-2; D uncertain. The sequence was obtained from an adult who received the MenACWY meningococcal vaccine as a control. The sequencing here drew on peripheral blood, taken 28 days after the second dose of the MenACWY control vaccine. The CDR3 bases are TGTGCCAGCAGTTTCCGGGCCTCGGAGAGCTACACCTTC. Translating it yields CASSFRASESYTF.